The 6 T cell receptor beta chains below all came from one sample that was sequenced in a study of T cells in Graves' hyperthyroidism and ophthalmopathy. TCR beta CDR3 regions were amplified from RNA transcripts. The primer set for the first-round RT-PCR of the TCR CDR3 was HTBI. TCRdb ran MiXCR on the multiplex PCR reads and lists one entry per CDR3 protein. The sample holds about 500,000 distinct CDR3 sequences, approximately 15% seen once. Specimen: blood. These receptors all stem from a woman aged 18-29 years with Graves' hyperthyroidism.

This clonotype was recorded many times. CDR3 protein: CSAGLANEQFF. CDR3 coding DNA: TGCAGTGCTGGACTAGCAAATGAGCAGTTCTTC. The V gene is TRBV20-1, the J gene TRBJ2-1, with TRBD2 matching over 8 bases. Germline CDR1 and CDR2: DFQATT and SNEGSKA (reference sequence). This CDR3 contains 11 residues. V lost 5 bases and J lost 7; bases outside the gene matches: 1.

A few counts support this clonotype. This sequence may be a read error, since a much larger clone differs from it by one base. This chain connects TRBV28 to TRBJ1-1; perhaps TRBD1 as D (6 bases). This CDR3 is 14 amino acids long. The germline V gene has CDR1 MDHEN and CDR2 SYDVKM. With 7 bases removed from V and 5 bases from J, the gap between germline ends came to 17 bases. The CDR3, as DNA: TGTGCCAGCAAGCCACAGGGAGGGGAGACTGAAGCTTTCTTT. Translating gives CASKPQGGETEAFF.

This clonotype has ten or more counts. The chain joins TRBV3-1 to TRBJ1-1, with D unresolved. The CDR3 covers 12 residues. Germline V gene lookup returns CDR1 LGHDT and CDR2 YNNKEL (reference sequence). V dropped 1 base and J dropped 10 bases, with 10 bases sitting between them. CDR3 sequence reads: CASSQGRTRAFF. For the CDR3, the DNA is TGTGCCAGCAGCCAAGGTAGAACACGAGCTTTCTTT.

This clonotype was picked up many times. The chain uses TRBV11-3 and TRBJ1-2; D gene unclear. The germline CDR1 and CDR2 sequences are SGHNT and YENEEA. This CDR3 spans 13 amino acids. V was clipped by 10 bases and J by 1 base, with 13 bases between them. The CDR3, as DNA: TGTGCCACCACAGTAACTCATAACTATGGCTACACCTTC. Translated, it gives CATTVTHNYGYTF.

This clonotype was seen ten or more times. This sequence joins TRBV3-1 and TRBJ1-1; D might be TRBD1 (6 bases). Trimming cost V 4 bases and J 5 bases, with 14 bases left between them. The germline gives CDR1 LGHDT, CDR2 YNNKEL (reference sequence). CDR3 length: 14 amino acids. The CDR3 nucleotides read TGTGCCAGCAGCCCAGGGGTCGGGGATACTGAAGCTTTCTTT. It specifies CASSPGVGDTEAFF.

Comments on this clonotype: A much larger clone lies a single base off, so this may be a read error. This likely comes from a read error, as the CDR3 has no conserved phenylalanine or tryptophan at its end. The CDR3 is CASSYSKGAGLIDEQYL. The CDR3 DNA reads TGTGCCAGCAGTTACTCGAAAGGGGCAGGGTTAATTGACGAGCAGTACCTC. The chain carries TRBV6-2 or TRBV6-3 and TRBJ2-7, with D possibly being TRBD1 (5 bases). Germline CDR1 and CDR2: MNHEY and SVGEGT. The V gene lost 0 bases and the J gene lost 5 bases, with 20 bases spanning the gap. The CDR3 extends over 17 amino acids.